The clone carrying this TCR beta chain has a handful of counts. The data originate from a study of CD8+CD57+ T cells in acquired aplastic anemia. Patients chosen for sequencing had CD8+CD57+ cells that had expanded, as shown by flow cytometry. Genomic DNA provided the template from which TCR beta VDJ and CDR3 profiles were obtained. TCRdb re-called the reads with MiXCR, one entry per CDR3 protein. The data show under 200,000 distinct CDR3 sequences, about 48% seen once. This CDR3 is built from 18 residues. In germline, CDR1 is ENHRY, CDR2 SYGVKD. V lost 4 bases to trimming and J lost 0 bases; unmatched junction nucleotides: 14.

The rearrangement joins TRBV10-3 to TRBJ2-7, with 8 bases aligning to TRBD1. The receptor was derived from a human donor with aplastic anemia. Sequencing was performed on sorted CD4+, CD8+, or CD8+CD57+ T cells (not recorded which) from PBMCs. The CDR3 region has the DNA TGTGCCATCAGTGGGCGGCATAGACAGGGGACAGACTCCTACGAGCAGTACTTC. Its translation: CAISGRHRQGTDSYEQYF.